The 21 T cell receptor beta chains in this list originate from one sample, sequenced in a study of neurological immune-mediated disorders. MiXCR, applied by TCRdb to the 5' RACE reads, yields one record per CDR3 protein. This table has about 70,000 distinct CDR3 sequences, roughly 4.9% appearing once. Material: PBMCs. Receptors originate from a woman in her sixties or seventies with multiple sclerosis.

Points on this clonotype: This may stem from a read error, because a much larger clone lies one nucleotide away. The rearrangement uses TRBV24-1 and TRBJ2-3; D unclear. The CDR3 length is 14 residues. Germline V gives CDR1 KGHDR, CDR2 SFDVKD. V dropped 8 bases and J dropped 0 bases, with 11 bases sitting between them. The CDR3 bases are TGTGCCACCAATTCCAAGGACAGCACAGATACGCAGTATTTT. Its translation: CATNSKDSTDTQYF.

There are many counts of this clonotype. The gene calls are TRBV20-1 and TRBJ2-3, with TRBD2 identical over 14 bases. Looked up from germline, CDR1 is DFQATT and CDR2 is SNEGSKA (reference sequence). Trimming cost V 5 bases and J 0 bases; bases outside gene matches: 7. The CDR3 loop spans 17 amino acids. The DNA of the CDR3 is TGCAGTGCTGTGACTAGCGGGAGGGCCTCGAGCACAGATACGCAGTATTTT. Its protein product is CSAVTSGRASSTDTQYF.

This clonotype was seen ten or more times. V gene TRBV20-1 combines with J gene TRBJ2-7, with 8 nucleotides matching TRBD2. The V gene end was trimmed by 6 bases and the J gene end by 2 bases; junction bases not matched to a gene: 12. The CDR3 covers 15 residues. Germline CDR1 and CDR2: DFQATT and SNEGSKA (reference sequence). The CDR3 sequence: CSAGASGSPTYEQYF. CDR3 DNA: TGCAGTGCAGGGGCCAGCGGGAGCCCTACCTACGAGCAGTACTTC.

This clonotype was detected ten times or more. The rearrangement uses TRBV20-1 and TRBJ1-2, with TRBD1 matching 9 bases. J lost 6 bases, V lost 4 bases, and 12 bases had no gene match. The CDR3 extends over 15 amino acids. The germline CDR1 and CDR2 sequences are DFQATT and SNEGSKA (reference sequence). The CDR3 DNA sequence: TGCAGTGCTAAGTCGGAACAGGGGGCCTTCAATGGCTACACCTTC. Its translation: CSAKSEQGAFNGYTF.

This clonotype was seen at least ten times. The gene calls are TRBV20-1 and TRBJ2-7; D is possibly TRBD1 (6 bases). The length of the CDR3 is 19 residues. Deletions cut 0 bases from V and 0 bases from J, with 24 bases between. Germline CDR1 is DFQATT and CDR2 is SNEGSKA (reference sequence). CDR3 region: CSARDPNGGQTPGSYEQYF. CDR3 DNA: TGCAGTGCTAGAGATCCCAATGGGGGACAAACTCCAGGCTCCTACGAGCAGTACTTC.

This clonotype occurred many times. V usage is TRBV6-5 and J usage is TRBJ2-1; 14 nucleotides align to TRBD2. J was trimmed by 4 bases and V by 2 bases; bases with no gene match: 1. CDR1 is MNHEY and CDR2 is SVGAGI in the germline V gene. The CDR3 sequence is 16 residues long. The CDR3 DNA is TGTGCCAGCAGTTACCGACTAGCGGGAGGGTACAATGAGCAGTTCTTC. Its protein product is CASSYRLAGGYNEQFF.

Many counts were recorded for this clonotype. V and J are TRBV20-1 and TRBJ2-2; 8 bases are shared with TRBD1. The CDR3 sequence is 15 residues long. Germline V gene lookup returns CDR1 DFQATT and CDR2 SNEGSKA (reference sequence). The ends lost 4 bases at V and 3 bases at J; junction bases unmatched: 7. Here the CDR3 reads CSATLWTGHTGELFF. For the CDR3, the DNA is TGCAGTGCTACCTTATGGACAGGGCACACCGGGGAGCTGTTTTTT.

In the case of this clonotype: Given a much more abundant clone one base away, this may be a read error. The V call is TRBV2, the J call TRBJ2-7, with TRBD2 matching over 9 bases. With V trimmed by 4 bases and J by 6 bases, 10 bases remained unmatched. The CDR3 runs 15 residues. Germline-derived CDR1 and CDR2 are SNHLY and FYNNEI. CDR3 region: CASSARLAVGGEQYF. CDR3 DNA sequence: TGTGCCAGCAGTGCGCGACTAGCGGTGGGCGGCGAGCAGTACTTC.

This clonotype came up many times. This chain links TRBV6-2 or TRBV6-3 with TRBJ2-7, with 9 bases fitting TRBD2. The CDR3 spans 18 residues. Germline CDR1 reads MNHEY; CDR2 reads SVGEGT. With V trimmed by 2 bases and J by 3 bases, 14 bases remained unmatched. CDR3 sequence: CASSYLDAGGPERYEQYF. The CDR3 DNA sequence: TGTGCCAGCAGTTACCTCGATGCGGGAGGGCCGGAGCGCTACGAGCAGTACTTC.

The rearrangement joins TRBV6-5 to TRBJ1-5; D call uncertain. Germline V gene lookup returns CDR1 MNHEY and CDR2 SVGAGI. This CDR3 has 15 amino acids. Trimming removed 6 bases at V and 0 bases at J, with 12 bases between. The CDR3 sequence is CASSLGRSSNQPQHF. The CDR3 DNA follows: TGTGCCAGCAGCCTAGGGCGGTCTAGCAATCAGCCCCAGCATTTT.

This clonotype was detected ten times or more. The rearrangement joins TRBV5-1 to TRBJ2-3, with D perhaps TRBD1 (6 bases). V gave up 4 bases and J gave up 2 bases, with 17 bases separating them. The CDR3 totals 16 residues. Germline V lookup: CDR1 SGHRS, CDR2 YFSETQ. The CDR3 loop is CASSRSGTPDTDTQYF. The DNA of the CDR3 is TGCGCCAGCAGCCGCTCCGGGACACCAGACACAGATACGCAGTATTTT. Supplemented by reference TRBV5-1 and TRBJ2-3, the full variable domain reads KAGVTQTPRYLIKTRGQQVTLSCSPISGHRSVSWYQQTPGQGLQFLFEYFSETQRNKGNFPGRFSGRQFSNSRSEMNVSTLELGDSALYLCASSRSGTPDTDTQYFGPGTRLTVL.

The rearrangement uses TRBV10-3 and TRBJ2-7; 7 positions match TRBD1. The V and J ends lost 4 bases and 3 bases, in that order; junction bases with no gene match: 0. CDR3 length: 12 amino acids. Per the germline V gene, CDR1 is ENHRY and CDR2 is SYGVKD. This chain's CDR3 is CAISGQGYEQYV. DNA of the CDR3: TGTGCCATCAGTGGACAGGGCTACGAGCAGTACGTC.

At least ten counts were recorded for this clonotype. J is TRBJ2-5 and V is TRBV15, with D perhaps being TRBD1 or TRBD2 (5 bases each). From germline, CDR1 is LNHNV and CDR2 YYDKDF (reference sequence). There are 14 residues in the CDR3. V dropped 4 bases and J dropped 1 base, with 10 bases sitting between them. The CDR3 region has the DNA TGTGCCACCAGCATTGGGGGAACCCAAGAGACCCAGTACTTC. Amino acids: CATSIGGTQETQYF.

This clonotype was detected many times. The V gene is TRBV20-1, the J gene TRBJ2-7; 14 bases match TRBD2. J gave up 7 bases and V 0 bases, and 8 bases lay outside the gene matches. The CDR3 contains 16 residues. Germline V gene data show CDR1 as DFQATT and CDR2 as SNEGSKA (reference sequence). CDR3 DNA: TGCAGTGCTAGAGACAGCGGGACTAGCGGGAGCGGTGAGCAGTACTTC. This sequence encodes CSARDSGTSGSGEQYF.

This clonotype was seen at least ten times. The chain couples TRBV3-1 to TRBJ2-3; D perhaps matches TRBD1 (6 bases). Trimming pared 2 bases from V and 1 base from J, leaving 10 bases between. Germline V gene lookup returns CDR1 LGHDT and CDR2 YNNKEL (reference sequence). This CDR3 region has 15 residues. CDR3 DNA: TGTGCCAGCAGCCAACGGGCAGGGGGCACAGATACGCAGTATTTT. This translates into CASSQRAGGTDTQYF.

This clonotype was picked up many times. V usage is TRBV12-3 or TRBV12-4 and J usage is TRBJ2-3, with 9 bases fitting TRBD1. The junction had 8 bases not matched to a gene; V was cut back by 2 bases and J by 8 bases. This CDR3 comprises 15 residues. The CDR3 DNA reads TGTGCCAGCAGTTTAACTAGACAGGGGGGGCCTACGCAGTATTTT. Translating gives CASSLTRQGGPTQYF.

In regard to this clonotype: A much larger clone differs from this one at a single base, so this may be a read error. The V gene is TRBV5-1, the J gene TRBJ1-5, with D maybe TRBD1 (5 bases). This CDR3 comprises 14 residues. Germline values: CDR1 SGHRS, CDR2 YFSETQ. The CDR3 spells CASSLAGGNQPQNF. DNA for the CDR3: TGCGCCAGCAGCTTGGCCGGGGGAAATCAGCCCCAGAATTTT.

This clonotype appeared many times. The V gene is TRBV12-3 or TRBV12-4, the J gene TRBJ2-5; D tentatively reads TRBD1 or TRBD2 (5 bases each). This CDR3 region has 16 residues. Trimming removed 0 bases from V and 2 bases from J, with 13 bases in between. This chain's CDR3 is CASSLALGRGQETQYF. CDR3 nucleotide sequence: TGTGCCAGCAGTTTAGCGCTGGGACGAGGACAAGAGACCCAGTACTTC.

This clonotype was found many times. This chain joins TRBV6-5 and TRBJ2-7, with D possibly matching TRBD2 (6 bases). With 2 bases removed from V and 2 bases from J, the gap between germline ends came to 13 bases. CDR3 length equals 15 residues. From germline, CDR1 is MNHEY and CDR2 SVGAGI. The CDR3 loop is CASSYGAGIAYEQYF. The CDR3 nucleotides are TGTGCCAGCAGTTACGGTGCGGGGATCGCCTACGAGCAGTACTTC.

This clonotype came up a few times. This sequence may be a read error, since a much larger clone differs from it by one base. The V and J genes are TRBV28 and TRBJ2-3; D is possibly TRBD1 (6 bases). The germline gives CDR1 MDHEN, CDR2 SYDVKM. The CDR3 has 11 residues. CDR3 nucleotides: TGTGACAGCAGTTTTGGGGGCTTCCGTTATTTT. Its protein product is CDSSFGGFRYF.

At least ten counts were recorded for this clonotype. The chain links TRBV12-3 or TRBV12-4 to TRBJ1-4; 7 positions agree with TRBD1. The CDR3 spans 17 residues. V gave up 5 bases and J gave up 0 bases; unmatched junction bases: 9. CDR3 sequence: CASSPLFRGTTNEKLFF. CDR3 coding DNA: TGTGCCAGCAGTCCATTATTCAGGGGGACAACTAATGAAAAACTGTTTTTT.